This T cell receptor (beta chain) was sequenced during a study of T cell responses to AZD1222 COVID-19 vaccine. Concerning this clone: Its antigen is as yet unknown.

Points from the study as a whole: Donors, mostly white British, included more females; clonal diversity was possibly underestimated. Baseline seropositives among AZD1222 recipients totaled only 5 or 6.

TCRdb keeps only in-frame clones here, not all; method: immunoSEQ multiplex PCR. The data contain more than 95,000 clones, less than 90% of them seen just once; the ten biggest clones take up 7.5%. The V and J ends lost 3 bases and 9 bases, in that order; junction bases with no gene match: 10. This CDR3 contains 15 residues. Germline V gene lookup returns CDR1 KGHSH and CDR2 LQKENI. V gene TRBV18 combines with J gene TRBJ1-2; 10 bases align to TRBD1. Sequenced material: peripheral blood, taken on day 0 of AZD1222 vaccination. The receptor was isolated from an adult in good health. The CDR3 is CASSPSPGQGKSYTF. DNA for the CDR3: TGTGCCAGCTCACCTTCTCCGGGACAGGGGAAGAGCTACACCTTC. Complete variable domain (other parts from reference TRBV18 and TRBJ1-2): NAGVMQNPRHLVRRRGQEARLRCSPMKGHSHVYWYRQLPEEGLKFMVYLQKENIIDESGMPKERFSAEFPKEGPSILRIQQVVRGDSAAYFCASSPSPGQGKSYTFGSGTRLTVV.